Each of the 30 T cell receptor beta chains below was sequenced from the same sample in a study of cytomegalovirus exposure and HLA in healthy donors. PCR was performed using 60 Vbeta and 13 Jbeta primers. The table came from immunoSEQ multiplex PCR; TCRdb's copy has only in-frame clones and leaves some out. The sample contains under 200,000 clones, roughly 71% of which appear only once. The sequenced material came from PBMCs. These receptors originate from a male donor in good health and CMV-seropositive.

The V call is TRBV7-9, the J call TRBJ2-3; no firm D call. The CDR3 is 15 residues long. Between the trimmed V and J ends, which lost 5 bases and 2 bases, there was a span of 14 bases. Germline values: CDR1 SEHNR, CDR2 FQNEAQ (reference sequence). The CDR3 DNA reads as TGTGCCAGCAGCCCCTCCTCGATACTCACAGATACGCAGTATTTT. This codes for CASSPSSILTDTQYF.

The V gene is TRBV9, the J gene TRBJ2-7, with TRBD1 matching 12 bases. This CDR3 comprises 18 residues. Per germline, CDR1 SGDLS and CDR2 YYNGEE. V lost 1 base and J lost 6; bases outside the gene matches: 14. DNA for the CDR3: TGTGCCAGCAGCGTATTTCCCGGGGGGGGACAGGGGGCGACCGAGCAGTACTTC. Protein product: CASSVFPGGGQGATEQYF. Full variable domain (outside the CDR3, taken from reference TRBV9 and TRBJ2-7): DSGVTQTPKHLITATGQRVTLRCSPRSGDLSVYWYQQSLDQGLQFLIQYYNGEERAKGNILERFSAQQFPDLHSELNLSSLELGDSALYFCASSVFPGGGQGATEQYFGPGTRLTVT.

This chain links TRBV5-4 with TRBJ1-4; a weak D match, TRBD1 (5 bases). The CDR3 sequence is 17 residues long. Trimming stripped 0 bases from V and 3 bases from J, with 15 bases between. The V gene's germline CDR1 is SGHNT and CDR2 YYREEE (reference sequence). CDR3 residues: CASSLVSGAGANEKLFF. CDR3 DNA sequence: TGTGCCAGCAGCTTGGTGTCGGGTGCGGGGGCTAATGAAAAACTGTTTTTT. The full variable domain, completed using reference TRBV5-4 and TRBJ1-4, is ETGVTQSPTHLIKTRGQQVTLRCSSQSGHNTVSWYQQALGQGPQFIFQYYREEENGRGNFPPRFSGLQFPNYSSELNVNALELDDSALYLCASSLVSGAGANEKLFFGSGTQLSVL.

J is TRBJ1-1 and V is TRBV19; no definite D call. The V gene lost 3 bases and the J gene lost 5 bases, with 13 bases spanning the gap. This CDR3 region has 14 residues. Germline V gives CDR1 LNHDA, CDR2 SQIVND (reference sequence). The CDR3 DNA sequence: TGTGCCAGTAGTATGGTAGCGAGGAAAACTGAAGCTTTCTTT. Residues: CASSMVARKTEAFF.

The chain joins TRBV13 to TRBJ1-6; D unresolved. Trimming removed 5 bases at V and 7 bases at J, with 18 bases between. The CDR3 runs 16 residues. Germline-derived CDR1 and CDR2 are PRHDT and FYEKMQ (reference sequence). The CDR3 bases are TGTGCCAGCAGCCCCCCGGGAAGGCTTCTAAATTCACCCCTCCACTTT. This codes for CASSPPGRLLNSPLHF.

V is TRBV7-8 and J is TRBJ2-5; TRBD2 agrees at 14 bases. V was clipped by 2 bases and J by 4 bases; unmatched bases: 3. The CDR3 extends over 16 amino acids. Looked up from germline, CDR1 is SGHVS and CDR2 is FQNEAQ. The CDR3 is CASSLRLAGGRETQYF. For the CDR3, the DNA is TGTGCCAGCAGCTTAAGACTAGCGGGGGGGAGAGAGACCCAGTACTTC.

The V call is TRBV2, the J call TRBJ1-3; tentative D call: TRBD1 (5 bases). Germline CDR1 reads SNHLY; CDR2 reads FYNNEI. Trimming left V 7 bases short and J 2 bases short, with 12 bases between. The CDR3 is made up of 14 amino acids. CDR3 bases: TGTGCCAGCACCCCAAGGGGAACTGGAAACACCATATATTTT. Its protein product is CASTPRGTGNTIYF.

The rearrangement links TRBV5-1 to TRBJ2-1, with 8 bases identical to TRBD2. The CDR3 is made up of 15 amino acids. Germline CDR1 reads SGHRS; CDR2 reads YFSETQ. V shed 2 bases and J 12 bases; nucleotides not matched to a gene: 13. CDR3 DNA sequence: TGCGCCAGCAGCTTAGCGGGGGACGTATTCAAGGGGCAGTTCTTC. Its protein is CASSLAGDVFKGQFF.

The chain is built from TRBV7-8 and TRBJ1-2; 10 bases agree with TRBD1. The germline V gene has CDR1 SGHVS and CDR2 FQNEAQ. With 7 bases clipped from V and 8 bases from J, the junction kept 10 bases outside the gene matches. This CDR3 contains 14 residues. CDR3: CASNPGTGVGGYTF. The CDR3 region has the DNA TGTGCCAGCAACCCCGGGACAGGGGTTGGGGGCTACACCTTC.

J is TRBJ2-3 and V is TRBV19, with TRBD2 matching over 8 bases. The trim removed 6 bases at V and 0 bases at J, leaving 5 bases unmatched. Germline loops: CDR1 LNHDA, CDR2 SQIVND (reference sequence). This CDR3 has 15 residues. CDR3 nucleotide sequence: TGTGCCAGTAGCCGGGGGGGCCCCAGCACAGATACGCAGTATTTT. It specifies CASSRGGPSTDTQYF.

The chain employs TRBV7-2 and TRBJ2-5; D is ambiguous. Germline V gives CDR1 SGHTA, CDR2 FQGNSA. V lost 5 bases to trimming and J lost 4 bases, with 14 bases between them. CDR3 length equals 14 residues. CDR3 DNA sequence: TGTGCCAGCAGCATCCAGGTTTCTTCAGAGACCCAGTACTTC. This encodes CASSIQVSSETQYF.

The V gene is TRBV5-1, the J gene TRBJ1-1, with TRBD1 as a possible D gene (5 bases). The V gene's germline CDR1 is SGHRS and CDR2 YFSETQ. Trimming cost V 0 bases and J 1 base, with 13 bases left between them. This CDR3 has 16 amino acids. The CDR3 region has the DNA TGCGCCAGCAGCTTGGAGGGGCTCCACCGGAACACTGAAGCTTTCTTT. It is translated as CASSLEGLHRNTEAFF.

The chain has TRBV12-5 and TRBJ1-6; a weak D match, TRBD1 (5 bases). Deletions cut 0 bases from V and 10 bases from J, with 7 bases between. CDR3 length: 13 residues. CDR1 and CDR2 (germline): LGHNT, FRNRAP. Written as DNA, the CDR3 is TGTGCTAGTGGTTTGGTCCGGACATCACCCCTCCACTTT. Amino acids: CASGLVRTSPLHF.

The rearrangement uses TRBV7-8 and TRBJ1-1, with D possibly being TRBD1 (6 bases). The CDR3 totals 14 residues. The germline V and J ends were trimmed by 4 bases and 4 bases, with 13 bases remaining between them. CDR1 and CDR2 (germline): SGHVS, FQNEAQ. CDR3 sequence: CASSSRGGVTEAFF. CDR3 DNA: TGTGCCAGCAGCTCTAGGGGGGGAGTCACTGAAGCTTTCTTT. The full variable domain, completed using reference TRBV7-8 and TRBJ1-1, is GAGVSQSPRYKVAKRGQDVALRCDPISGHVSLFWYQQALGQGPEFLTYFQNEAQLDKSGLPSDRFFAERPEGSVSTLKIQRTQQEDSAVYLCASSSRGGVTEAFFGQGTRLTVV.

The rearrangement links TRBV7-2 to TRBJ1-4, with D perhaps TRBD1 (5 bases). In germline, CDR1 is SGHTA, CDR2 FQGNSA. V lost 2 bases, J lost 1 base, and 8 bases lay in between. CDR3 size: 15 residues. The CDR3 nucleotides are TGTGCCAGCAGCTTAAGCAGGGAAACTAATGAAAAACTGTTTTTT. It is translated as CASSLSRETNEKLFF.

The J gene is TRBJ1-2, the V gene TRBV5-1; D gene ambiguous. Germline values: CDR1 SGHRS, CDR2 YFSETQ. This CDR3 region has 14 residues. Trimming cost V 0 bases and J 1 base, with 7 bases left between them. The CDR3 is CASSLDGVNYGYTF. Here the CDR3 DNA reads TGCGCCAGCAGCTTGGACGGGGTTAACTATGGCTACACCTTC.

The V call is TRBV4-2, the J call TRBJ2-3; 12 positions agree with TRBD2. Germline CDR1 LGHNA, CDR2 YNFKEQ. CDR3 length equals 19 residues. V dropped 5 bases and J dropped 0; count of bases not matched to a gene: 12. CDR3 nucleotide sequence: TGTGCCAGCAGCTCCCCCGGACTAGCGGGAAGCTCTAGCACAGATACGCAGTATTTT. It translates to CASSSPGLAGSSSTDTQYF.

V and J are TRBV9 and TRBJ2-5; the D gene is possibly TRBD2 (6 bases). Trimming stripped 4 bases from V and 7 bases from J, with 14 bases between. In germline, CDR1 is SGDLS, CDR2 YYNGEE. The CDR3 runs to 13 residues. DNA for the CDR3: TGTGCCAGCAGCCGGGACTTCGAAGGGACCCAGTACTTC. Its translation is CASSRDFEGTQYF.

The rearrangement links TRBV10-1 to TRBJ2-2, with D unresolved. This CDR3 is 16 amino acids long. Germline V gene lookup returns CDR1 WNHNN and CDR2 SYGVQD (reference sequence). Trimming stripped 3 bases from V and 6 bases from J, with 17 bases between. CDR3 amino acids: CASSDSDPPHAGELFF. CDR3 sequence (DNA): TGCGCCAGCAGTGACAGCGACCCCCCCCACGCCGGGGAGCTGTTTTTT.

This clone was seen only a few times. CDR3 region: CASSYSHRVGNTIYF. CDR3 bases: TGTGCCAGCAGTTACTCGCACAGGGTTGGAAACACCATATATTTT. This sequence joins TRBV6-5 and TRBJ1-3, with a weak D call TRBD1 (6 bases). The V gene's germline CDR1 is MNHEY and CDR2 SVGAGI. Trimming shortened V by 0 bases and J by 3 bases, and 9 bases separated the two germline ends. This CDR3 spans 15 amino acids.

V and J are TRBV2 and TRBJ2-1; D is undetermined. V was cut by 3 bases and J by 7 bases, with 13 bases left in between. The germline V gene encodes CDR1 SNHLY and CDR2 FYNNEI. This CDR3 has 14 residues. The CDR3 loop is CASSEEKEVNEQFF. Written as DNA, the CDR3 is TGTGCCAGCAGTGAGGAGAAAGAGGTGAATGAGCAGTTCTTC.

This rearrangement joins TRBV9 to TRBJ1-2; 9 bases are a match to TRBD1. Losses at the gene ends were 3 bases for V and 4 bases for J; bases not matched to a gene: 4. Germline CDR1 SGDLS, CDR2 YYNGEE. This CDR3 region has 14 residues. The CDR3 DNA reads TGTGCCAGCAGCGCCGGACAGGGGAGCTATGGCTACACCTTC. Residues: CASSAGQGSYGYTF. Complete variable domain (other parts from reference TRBV9 and TRBJ1-2): DSGVTQTPKHLITATGQRVTLRCSPRSGDLSVYWYQQSLDQGLQFLIQYYNGEERAKGNILERFSAQQFPDLHSELNLSSLELGDSALYFCASSAGQGSYGYTFGSGTRLTVV.

The chain employs TRBV5-1 and TRBJ2-7; no reliable D call. Germline V lookup: CDR1 SGHRS, CDR2 YFSETQ. Between the trimmed V and J ends, which lost 4 bases and 3 bases, there was a span of 5 bases. This CDR3 spans 11 amino acids. CDR3 DNA: TGCGCCAGCAGCGAGTTCTACGAGCAGTACTTC. It specifies CASSEFYEQYF.

This chain uses TRBV7-9 with TRBJ2-3; D is perhaps TRBD2 (7 bases). V lost 4 bases to trimming and J lost 0 bases, with 17 bases between them. CDR1 is SEHNR, CDR2 FQNEAQ, per germline (reference sequence). CDR3 size: 17 residues. The CDR3 region has the DNA TGTGCCAGCAGCTCTAGCGGTGCGGGGGCCAGCACAGATACGCAGTATTTT. It yields the protein CASSSSGAGASTDTQYF.

This chain uses TRBV5-5 with TRBJ1-1, with D possibly matching TRBD1 (5 bases). Trimming removed 4 bases at V and 5 bases at J, with 12 bases between. CDR3 length: 13 amino acids. In germline, CDR1 is SGHKS, CDR2 YYEKEE (reference sequence). CDR3: CASSPAAGTEAFF. For the CDR3, the DNA is TGTGCCAGCAGCCCCGCAGCAGGGACTGAAGCTTTCTTT.

Of note for this clone: The germline gene is not matched at one end of the junction; a read error may be the cause. The chain combines TRBV5-1 with TRBJ2-7, with 10 bases lining up with TRBD1. Germline V gives CDR1 SGHRS, CDR2 YFSETQ. This CDR3 contains 16 residues. CDR3 amino acids: CASSSVRQGAEEVWHF. The CDR3 nucleotides read TGCGCCAGCAGCTCCGTTCGACAGGGGGCAGAGGAAGTGTGGCACTTC. Complete variable domain (other parts from reference TRBV5-1 and TRBJ2-7): KAGVTQTPRYLIKTRGQQVTLSCSPISGHRSVSWYQQTPGQGLQFLFEYFSETQRNKGNFPGRFSGRQFSNSRSEMNVSTLELGDSALYLCASSSVRQGAEEVWHFGPGTRLTVT.

The chain carries TRBV4-2 and TRBJ1-1; TRBD1 is a possible D gene (5 bases). Germline CDR1 LGHNA, CDR2 YNFKEQ. Trimming cost V 0 bases and J 3 bases, with 20 bases left between them. The CDR3 extends over 18 amino acids. The CDR3 reads CASSQDPLWGGGDTEAFF. The DNA of the CDR3 is TGTGCCAGCAGCCAAGACCCCCTTTGGGGGGGTGGCGACACTGAAGCTTTCTTT.

The rearrangement uses TRBV14 and TRBJ2-7, with 8 positions matching TRBD1. Germline loops: CDR1 SGHDN, CDR2 FVKESK. This CDR3 has 14 residues. The J segment lost 1 base and the V segment lost 7 bases, leaving 6 bases of the junction unmatched. The CDR3 DNA sequence: TGTGCCAGCAACTCGGGGACAGGATCCTACGAGCAGTACTTC. Residues: CASNSGTGSYEQYF. The entire variable domain, with the rest obtained from reference TRBV14 and TRBJ2-7, is as follows: EAGVTQFPSHSVIEKGQTVTLRCDPISGHDNLYWYRRVMGKEIKFLLHFVKESKQDESGMPNNRFLAERTGGTYSTLKVQPAELEDSGVYFCASNSGTGSYEQYFGPGTRLTVT.

The rearrangement uses TRBV19 and TRBJ1-6; D possibly corresponds to TRBD1 (6 bases). Trimming shortened V by 5 bases and J by 7 bases, and 9 bases separated the two germline ends. This CDR3 contains 13 residues. Germline values: CDR1 LNHDA, CDR2 SQIVND (reference sequence). CDR3 bases: TGTGCCAGTAGTTACGGGACAAATTCACCCCTCCACTTT. It specifies CASSYGTNSPLHF.

The chain links TRBV15 to TRBJ1-5, with D possibly matching TRBD1 (5 bases). Germline V gene sequence: CDR1 LNHNV, CDR2 YYDKDF (reference sequence). V shed 2 bases and J shed 4 bases, with 18 bases lying between them. This CDR3 comprises 17 residues. CDR3 nucleotides: TGTGCCACCAGCAGACCGCGTGGGGGGGTAAGAAATCAGCCCCAGCATTTT. This sequence encodes CATSRPRGGVRNQPQHF.